This T cell receptor (beta chain) was profiled in a study of cytotoxic CD8 clonotypes in ibrutinib-treated CLL. The repertoire was sequenced with immunoSEQ multiplex PCR; TCRdb's copy has only in-frame clones and lacks some. This table has 300,000 or so clones, roughly two thirds appearing once. The trim removed 6 bases at V and 4 bases at J, leaving 7 bases unmatched. CDR3 length: 13 amino acids. Germline V gene sequence: CDR1 SQVTM, CDR2 ANQGSEA. The chain couples TRBV29-1 to TRBJ2-7; TRBD2 matches 9 bases. The origin of this receptor is a human donor with chronic lymphocytic leukemia. Here the sequenced sample was PBMCs, taken after 36 months of ibrutinib treatment. CDR3 loop: CSVPGLARYEQYF. CDR3 DNA sequence: TGCAGCGTGCCCGGACTAGCGAGGTACGAGCAGTACTTC.